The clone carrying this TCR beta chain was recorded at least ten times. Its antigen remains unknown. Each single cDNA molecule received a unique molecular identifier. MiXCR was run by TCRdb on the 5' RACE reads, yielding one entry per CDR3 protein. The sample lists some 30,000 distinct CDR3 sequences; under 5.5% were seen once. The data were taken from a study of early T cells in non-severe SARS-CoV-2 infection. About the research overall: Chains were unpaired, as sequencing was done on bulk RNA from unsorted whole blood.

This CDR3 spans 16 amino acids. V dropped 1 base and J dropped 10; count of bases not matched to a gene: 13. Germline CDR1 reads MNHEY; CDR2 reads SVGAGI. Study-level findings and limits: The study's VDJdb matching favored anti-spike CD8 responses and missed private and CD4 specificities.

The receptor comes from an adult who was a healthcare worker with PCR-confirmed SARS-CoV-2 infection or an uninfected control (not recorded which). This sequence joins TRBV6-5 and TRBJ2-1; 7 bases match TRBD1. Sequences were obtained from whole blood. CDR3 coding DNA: TGTGCCAGCAGTTACTTTCCGGGACAGAATATGATAGAGCAGTTCTTC. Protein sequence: CASSYFPGQNMIEQFF.